A selection of T cell receptor beta chains follows, all from one sample in a study of T cells in tumors and immune-related adverse events. The data were produced by immunoSEQ multiplex PCR, yet TCRdb's version contains in-frame clones alone and is incomplete. The sample contains roughly 20,000 clones, just over 90% of which appear only once. This specimen was lymph node tissue, taken from a patient treated with anti-PD-1 therapy. Receptor source: a female donor with metastatic renal cell carcinoma. CDR3s include the opening cysteine and the closing phenylalanine or tryptophan. A D gene is named only where the DNA matches it firmly. The size of a clone is reported for some rows only, either as once, few or many, or as a class for expanded clones.

abundance	v_gene	d_gene	j_gene	CDR3nt	CDR3aa
-	TRBV7-9	-	TRBJ2-3	TGTGCCAGCAGCTTAGAAGGGGATACGCAGTATTTT	CASSLEGDTQYF
-	TRBV9	-	TRBJ1-2	TGTGCCAGCAGTCAAATAGTAGGAGGGGCTGTTCTTAATGGCTACACCTTC	CASSQIVGGAVLNGYTF
-	TRBV7-8	TRBD2	TRBJ2-7	TGTGCCAGCAGCCCCTTTTCGGGACTAGTCTTCTACGAGCAGTACTTC	CASSPFSGLVFYEQYF
once	TRBV4-1	-	TRBJ2-7	TGCGCCAGCAGCCAAGATCGACTAGTTGGTTTCTACGAGCAGTACTTC	CASSQDRLVGFYEQYF
-	TRBV19	-	TRBJ1-1	TGTGCCAGTGAGAGAGGGAACACTGAAGCTTTCTTT	CASERGNTEAFF
-	TRBV29-1	-	TRBJ2-1	TGCAGCACCCTTTACAATGAGCAGTTCTTC	CSTLYNEQFF
-	TRBV2	TRBD1	TRBJ2-7	TGTGCCAGCAGCAGGGGGCCGAGGGGTTACGAGCAGTACTTC	CASSRGPRGYEQYF
-	TRBV19	-	TRBJ2-3	TGTGCCAGTAGTATCGGCACCCCCGGCTGGGTACCCCACACAGATACGCAGTATTTT	CASSIGTPGWVPHTDTQYF
-	TRBV10-1	TRBD2	TRBJ2-5	TGCGCCAGCAGTTCCGGGGGGACCCAAGAGACCCAGTACTTC	CASSSGGTQETQYF
-	TRBV11-3	-	TRBJ2-1	TGTGCCAGCAGCCCCCTGGCTAGCGCTAGCTATGAGCAGTTCTTC	CASSPLASASYEQFF
-	TRBV10-2	-	TRBJ1-4	TGCGCCAGCAGCAGTGCACGAGGGGCGTACGAAGAAAAACTGTTTTTT	CASSSARGAYEEKLFF
-	TRBV10-1	TRBD2	TRBJ2-2	TGCGCCAGCAGTAAGGGACTACTTACCGGGGAGCTGTTTTTT	CASSKGLLTGELFF
-	TRBV2	TRBD1	TRBJ1-3	TGTGCCAGCCGACAGGGGTTTGGAAACACCATATATTTT	CASRQGFGNTIYF
-	TRBV10-2	-	TRBJ2-3	TGCGCCAGCAGTCGCGGCGGGGGCGCCGATACGCAGTATTTT	CASSRGGGADTQYF
-	TRBV15	-	TRBJ2-7	TGTGCCACCAGCAGAGAGCATTCGGAGCAGTACTTC	CATSREHSEQYF
-	TRBV11-3	-	TRBJ1-5	TGTGCCAGCAGCTTAGAATGGCCAGCAGATAGCAATCAGCCCCAGCATTTT	CASSLEWPADSNQPQHF
-	TRBV7-2	-	TRBJ1-2	TGTGCCAGCAGTCCTACCTCCGACTATGGCTACACCTTC	CASSPTSDYGYTF
-	TRBV30	-	TRBJ2-3	TGTGCCTTAGGCGTGACCACAGATACGCAGTATTTT	CALGVTTDTQYF
-	TRBV10-3	TRBD1	TRBJ2-1	TGTGCCATCAAGGGGGGACAGGGGGAGAGTGAGCAGTTCTTC	CAIKGGQGESEQFF
-	TRBV11-2	-	TRBJ1-1	TGTGCCAGCAGCTTTAAAAGGGGGGACACTGAAGCTTTCTTT	CASSFKRGDTEAFF
-	TRBV28	TRBD2	TRBJ2-7	TGTGCCAGCAGTGGACTAGCGATCGAGCAGTACTTC	CASSGLAIEQYF
-	TRBV30	-	TRBJ1-3	TGTGCTCGGGAGTTCGGAAACACCATATATTTT	CAREFGNTIYF
-	TRBV27	-	TRBJ1-5	TGTGCCAGCAGTCCCCTCGGGGGGGGCCGGCAGCCCCAGCATTTT	CASSPLGGGRQPQHF
once	TRBV29-1	-	TRBJ2-5	TGCAGCGCGTCTGAGAGCGCAGAGACCCAGTACTTC	CSASESAETQYF
-	TRBV7-9	-	TRBJ1-5	TGTGCCAGCAGCCTAGACAGTTTTGCCCAGCCCCAGCATTTT	CASSLDSFAQPQHF
-	TRBV5-8	-	TRBJ1-2	TGTGCCAGCAGCTTGGGACAGAGAGCTAACTATGGCTACACCTTC	CASSLGQRANYGYTF
-	TRBV18	-	TRBJ1-1	TGTGCCAGCTCACCACAGAAGCGATTGACTGAAGCTTTCTTT	CASSPQKRLTEAFF
-	TRBV4-1	TRBD1	TRBJ2-7	TGCGCCAGCAGCCAAGGGGGGACAGCGACCTACGAGCAGTACTTC	CASSQGGTATYEQYF
-	TRBV6-1	-	TRBJ2-7	TGTGCCAGCAGTGAAGCGGGACACCTTTACGAGCAGTACTTC	CASSEAGHLYEQYF
-	TRBV28	-	TRBJ2-2	TGTGCCAGCAGTTTAGGACAGGGGTGGCTAGCGGGATTCACCGGGGAGCTGTTTTTT	CASSLGQGWLAGFTGELFF
-	TRBV2	-	TRBJ2-5	TGTGCCATCGGTATGGGGGGAGGGACCCAGTACTTC	CAIGMGGGTQYF
-	TRBV19	-	TRBJ1-6	TGTGCCAGCCGCTGGGACACCTCCTATAATTCACCCCTCCACTTT	CASRWDTSYNSPLHF
-	TRBV5-6	-	TRBJ2-7	TGTGCCAGCAGCTACGAGGGGGTCAACGAGCAGTACTTC	CASSYEGVNEQYF
-	TRBV7-6	TRBD2	TRBJ2-5	TGTGCCAGCAGCTTAGTACGTAGTAGCGGGGCCTCGCAAGAGACCCAGTACTTC	CASSLVRSSGASQETQYF
-	TRBV14	TRBD2	TRBJ2-1	TGTGCCAGCAGCCGAAATAGCGGGAGACTCTCCTACAATGAGCAGTTCTTC	CASSRNSGRLSYNEQFF
-	TRBV7-9	-	TRBJ2-1	TGTGCCAGCAGCTTAGCTCGATTCTACAATGAGCAGTTCTTC	CASSLARFYNEQFF
-	TRBV4-1	TRBD2	TRBJ2-3	TGCGCCAGCAGCCAGGGACTAGCGGGAGGTATGGGTAGTACAGATACGCAGTATTTT	CASSQGLAGGMGSTDTQYF
-	TRBV2	TRBD1	TRBJ1-2	TGTGCCAGCAGCGATGGGACAGGCCCTAACCCATCCTATGGCTACACCTTC	CASSDGTGPNPSYGYTF
-	TRBV10-2	TRBD1	TRBJ1-2	TGCGCCAGCAGCTACAGGGGCGGCGGCTATGGCTACACCTTC	CASSYRGGGYGYTF
-	TRBV11-1	-	TRBJ1-1	TGTGCCAGCAGCTCTGGGACGTTCCGTTACACTGAAGCTTTCTTT	CASSSGTFRYTEAFF
-	TRBV7-6	TRBD2	TRBJ2-5	TGTGCCAGCAGCCCAATAGCGGGAGGCCAAGAGACCCAGTACTTC	CASSPIAGGQETQYF
-	TRBV28	TRBD1	TRBJ2-7	TGTGCCAGCAGTTTAGCCGGACAGGTCCAGTCCTACGAGCAGTACTTC	CASSLAGQVQSYEQYF
-	TRBV6-5	-	TRBJ2-3	TGTGCCAGCAGTTACTCTCCAGACCGGTCCACAGATACGCAGTATTTT	CASSYSPDRSTDTQYF
-	TRBV18	TRBD2	TRBJ2-3	TGTGCCAGCTCCCCAACTAGCGGAGATACGCAGTATTTT	CASSPTSGDTQYF
-	TRBV6-5	TRBD2	TRBJ2-7	TGTGCCAGCAATACGGGGCGGGAGGGCCCCCACGAGCAGTACTTC	CASNTGREGPHEQYF
-	TRBV5-5	-	TRBJ1-1	TGTGCCAGCACCCTTAACACTGAAGCTTTCTTT	CASTLNTEAFF
-	TRBV14	-	TRBJ2-2	TGTGCCAGCAGCCAACTAGTCGACACCGGGGAGCTGTTTTTT	CASSQLVDTGELFF